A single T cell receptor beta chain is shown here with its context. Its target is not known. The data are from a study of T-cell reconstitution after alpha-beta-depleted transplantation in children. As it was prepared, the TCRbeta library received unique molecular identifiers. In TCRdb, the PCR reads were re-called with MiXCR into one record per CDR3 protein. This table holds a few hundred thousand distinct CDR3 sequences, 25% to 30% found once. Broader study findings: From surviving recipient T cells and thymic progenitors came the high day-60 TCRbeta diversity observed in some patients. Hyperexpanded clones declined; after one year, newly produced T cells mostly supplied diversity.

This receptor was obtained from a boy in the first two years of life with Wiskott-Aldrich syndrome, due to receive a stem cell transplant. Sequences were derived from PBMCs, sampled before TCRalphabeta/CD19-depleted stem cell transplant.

Written as DNA, the CDR3 is TGTGCCAGCAGTTTATTTTCCAGGTTGAATTCACCCCTCCACTTT. It translates to CASSLFSRLNSPLHF. The chain combines TRBV28 with TRBJ1-6; the D is unclear. Germline CDR1 and CDR2: MDHEN and SYDVKM. Deletions cut 1 base from V and 7 bases from J, with 11 bases between. This CDR3 region has 15 residues.